The 8 T cell receptor beta chains below all came from one sample that was sequenced in a study of CD8 T cells in Susac syndrome (dated by TCRdb to the late 2010s). The method behind the library was the immunoSEQ multiplex PCR assay. RNA was extracted using the RNeasy kit, and about 0.45 to 1 microgram was reverse transcribed with random hexamers. In-frame beta chains were kept once TCRdb had trimmed the public reads at Q25 with fastp and called clones with MiXCR. Rows are combined by CDR3 protein, so each entry shows the most common genes and DNA. The sample records some 180,000 distinct CDR3 sequences, just under 95% of which are singletons. The ten top clones hold 0.085% to 0.1% of the sample. The sample consisted of CD4+ T cells from PBMCs. Source of these receptors: a human donor with Susac syndrome.

This clonotype was observed a single time. The chain recombines TRBV12-5 with TRBJ2-1, with D perhaps matching TRBD1 (6 bases). The germline CDR1 and CDR2 sequences are LGHNT and FRNRAP. V shed 5 bases and J shed 2 bases, with 19 bases lying between them. The CDR3 length is 17 residues. CDR3 sequence: CASGIKRDTKTYNEQFF. CDR3 DNA: TGTGCTAGTGGTATCAAAAGGGACACCAAAACCTACAATGAGCAGTTCTTC.

The chain uses TRBV12-3 or TRBV12-4 and TRBJ2-5; D is uncertain. The V gene lost 5 bases and the J gene lost 5 bases, with 12 bases spanning the gap. The CDR3 runs to 13 residues. CDR3: CASSIRPRETQYF. The DNA of the CDR3 is TGTGCCAGCAGTATACGCCCAAGGGAGACCCAGTACTTC.

The chain combines TRBV7-8 with TRBJ2-7; no reliable D call. CDR1 and CDR2 (germline): SGHVS, FQNEAQ. V was pared by 2 bases and J by 6 bases, with 17 bases between. The CDR3 extends over 15 amino acids. CDR3: CASSLLVLSLGEQYF. The CDR3 DNA is TGTGCCAGCAGCTTATTAGTTCTGTCCCTCGGCGAGCAGTACTTC.

This chain joins TRBV2 and TRBJ2-5, with D possibly matching TRBD2 (6 bases). Trimming pared 6 bases from V and 1 base from J, leaving 12 bases between. Per the germline V gene, CDR1 is SNHLY and CDR2 is FYNNEI. CDR3 length equals 14 residues. The CDR3 DNA reads TGTGCCAGCAGCCGGGACTCATCCCAAGAGACCCAGTACTTC. Its translation: CASSRDSSQETQYF.

V usage is TRBV2 and J usage is TRBJ2-5; 7 bases agree with TRBD1. Losses at the gene ends were 5 bases for V and 4 bases for J; bases not matched to a gene: 4. Germline V gene data show CDR1 as SNHLY and CDR2 as FYNNEI. This CDR3 has 13 residues. DNA for the CDR3: TGTGCCAGCAGTCTACAGGGGCCAGAGACCCAGTACTTC. Its translation: CASSLQGPETQYF.

This chain links TRBV28 with TRBJ2-7; 14 bases line up with TRBD2. The V segment lost 7 bases and the J segment 6 bases; nucleotides outside the gene matches: 14. The germline CDR1 and CDR2 sequences are MDHEN and SYDVKM. The length of the CDR3 is 17 residues. The CDR3 DNA follows: TGTGCCAGCACCTTAAATGGAAGGACTAGCGGGAGGCGCGAGCAGTACTTC. As protein: CASTLNGRTSGRREQYF.

This clonotype was detected a few times. The chain employs TRBV7-3 and TRBJ2-2, with D uncertain. Trimming cost V 2 bases and J 2 bases, with 6 bases left between them. The germline V gene has CDR1 SGHTA and CDR2 FQGTGA. The length of the CDR3 is 14 residues. CDR3 sequence: CASSLEANTGELFF. CDR3 bases: TGTGCCAGCAGCTTAGAAGCTAACACCGGGGAGCTGTTTTTT.

The chain couples TRBV20-1 to TRBJ2-5; either TRBD1 or TRBD2 may supply D (5 bases each). Germline-derived CDR1 and CDR2 are DFQATT and SNEGSKA (reference sequence). Trimming removed 3 bases at V and 2 bases at J, with 10 bases between. This CDR3 region has 13 residues. In DNA form, the CDR3 reads TGCAGTGCTAGGAGAGGGGTGCAAGAGACCCAGTACTTC. Protein sequence: CSARRGVQETQYF.